This TCR beta chain originates from a study of blood T cells in healthy people across ages. Findings and limits, study-wide: Among long-lived donors, naive CD4+ cells were more numerous and diversity higher than in aged donors. Estimated diversity across one million T cells was deemed an underestimate.

The V and J ends lost 2 bases and 0 bases respectively, with 10 bases between them. Germline V lookup: CDR1 DFQATT, CDR2 SNEGSKA (reference sequence). This CDR3 is 14 amino acids long. In the case of this clonotype: Antigen: not known.

Primers used in a second PCR of roughly 6 to 12 cycles were a sample-barcoded 5' primer and a J-beta primer mix. Via MiXCR, TCRdb re-called the 5' RACE reads, giving one row per CDR3 protein. The table lists over a million distinct CDR3 sequences, 35% to 45% of them singletons. Sequenced sample: blood. The V and J genes are TRBV20-1 and TRBJ1-1; D is perhaps TRBD1 (5 bases). The origin of this receptor is a young woman in good health. The CDR3 region has the DNA TGCAGTGCTAGAACGGGACGGATGAACACTGAAGCTTTCTTT. It codes for CSARTGRMNTEAFF.